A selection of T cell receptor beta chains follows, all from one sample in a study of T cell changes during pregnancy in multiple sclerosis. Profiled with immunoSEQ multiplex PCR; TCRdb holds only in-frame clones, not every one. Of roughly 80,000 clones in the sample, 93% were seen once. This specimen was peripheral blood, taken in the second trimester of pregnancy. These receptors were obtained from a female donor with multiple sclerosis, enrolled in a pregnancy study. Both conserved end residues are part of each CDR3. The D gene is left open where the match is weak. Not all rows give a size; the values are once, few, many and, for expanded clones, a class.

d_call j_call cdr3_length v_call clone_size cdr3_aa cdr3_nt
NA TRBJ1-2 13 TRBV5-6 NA CASSLGLRGGYTF TGTGCCAGCAGCTTGGGACTCCGCGGAGGCTACACCTTC
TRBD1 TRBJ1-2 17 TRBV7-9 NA CASSSQGGTGGLYGYTF TGTGCCAGCAGCTCTCAAGGGGGGACAGGGGGACTCTATGGCTACACCTTC
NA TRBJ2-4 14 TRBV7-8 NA CASSPYRVKNIQYF TGTGCCAGCAGTCCCTACAGGGTCAAAAACATTCAGTACTTC
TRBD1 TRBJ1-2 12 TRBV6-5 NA CASSPQGDGYTF TGTGCCAGCAGTCCCCAGGGGGATGGCTACACCTTC
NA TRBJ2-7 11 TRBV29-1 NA CSARTSYEQYF TGCAGCGCACGGACTTCCTACGAGCAGTACTTC
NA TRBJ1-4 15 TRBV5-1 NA CASSLVAGDGEKLFF TGCGCCAGCAGCTTGGTGGCGGGGGACGGTGAAAAACTGTTTTTT
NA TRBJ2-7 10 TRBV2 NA CASKSNEQYF TGTGCCAGCAAATCAAACGAGCAGTACTTC
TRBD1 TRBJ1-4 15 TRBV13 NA CASSIRGPTNEKLFF TGTGCCAGCAGCATAAGGGGGCCCACTAATGAAAAACTGTTTTTT
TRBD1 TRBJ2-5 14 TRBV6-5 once CASSHRGPGETQYF TGTGCCAGCAGTCACAGGGGGCCAGGGGAGACCCAGTACTTC
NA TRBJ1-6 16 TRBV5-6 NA CASSLARAGGNSPLHF TGTGCCAGCAGCTTGGCGCGGGCCGGTGGTAATTCACCCCTCCACTTT
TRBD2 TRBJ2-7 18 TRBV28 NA CASSSGGLAGGYSYEQYF TGTGCCAGCAGTTCGGGTGGGCTAGCGGGGGGTTACTCCTACGAGCAGTACTTC
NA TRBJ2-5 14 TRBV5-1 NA CASSGRATGETQYF TGCGCCAGCAGCGGCCGGGCCACGGGGGAGACCCAGTACTTC
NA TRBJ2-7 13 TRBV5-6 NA CASSLGTTYEQYF TGTGCCAGCAGCTTGGGGACTACCTACGAGCAGTACTTC
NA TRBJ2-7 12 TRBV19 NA CATEGLNYEQYF TGTGCCACGGAGGGACTGAACTACGAGCAGTACTTC
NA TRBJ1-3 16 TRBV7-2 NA CASSLVFWAGGNTIYF TGTGCCAGCAGCTTAGTTTTCTGGGCAGGGGGAAACACCATATATTTT
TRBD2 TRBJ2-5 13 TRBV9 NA CASSVGGGETQYF TGTGCCAGCAGCGTAGGCGGGGGAGAGACCCAGTACTTC
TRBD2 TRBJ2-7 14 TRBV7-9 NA CASRTSGESYEQYF TGTGCCAGCCGGACTAGCGGGGAATCCTACGAGCAGTACTTC
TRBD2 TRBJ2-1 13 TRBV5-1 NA CASSFLAGDEQFF TGCGCCAGCAGCTTCCTAGCGGGGGATGAGCAGTTCTTC
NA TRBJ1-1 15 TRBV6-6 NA CASSLPPTVGPEAFF TGTGCCAGCAGCCTTCCCCCGACAGTTGGTCCTGAAGCTTTCTTT
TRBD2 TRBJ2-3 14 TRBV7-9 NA CASSSGLAADTQYF TGTGCCAGCAGCTCGGGACTAGCCGCAGATACGCAGTATTTT
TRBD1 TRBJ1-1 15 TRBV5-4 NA CASSPQTGGHTEAFF TGTGCCAGCAGCCCGCAGACAGGGGGCCACACTGAAGCTTTCTTT
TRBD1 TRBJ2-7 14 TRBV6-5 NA CASSQKGQFYEQYF TGTGCCAGCAGCCAGAAGGGACAGTTCTACGAGCAGTACTTC
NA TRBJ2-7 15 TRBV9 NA CASSVEGGRSYEQYF TGTGCCAGCAGCGTAGAAGGAGGGAGATCCTACGAGCAGTACTTC
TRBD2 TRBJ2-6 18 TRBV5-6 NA CASSLGLAGVSGANVLTF TGTGCCAGCAGCTTGGGACTAGCGGGAGTTAGTGGGGCCAACGTCCTGACTTTC
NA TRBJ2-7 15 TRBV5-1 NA CASSEGTGILYEQYF TGCGCCAGCAGCGAGGGAACCGGGATACTATACGAGCAGTACTTC
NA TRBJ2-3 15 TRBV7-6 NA CASSFLASQVDTQYF TGTGCCAGCAGCTTCCTAGCATCCCAGGTGGATACGCAGTATTTT
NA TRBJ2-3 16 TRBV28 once CASSGLGGRHTDTQYF TGTGCCAGCAGTGGCCTGGGGGGGCGGCACACAGATACGCAGTATTTT
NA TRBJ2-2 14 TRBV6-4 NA CASSPRPNTGELFF TGTGCCAGCAGTCCTAGACCTAACACCGGGGAGCTGTTTTTT
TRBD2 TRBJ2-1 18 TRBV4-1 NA CASSHEQMRTSGYNEQFF TGCGCCAGCAGCCATGAACAGATGAGGACTAGCGGCTACAATGAGCAGTTCTTC
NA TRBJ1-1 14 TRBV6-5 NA CASTYGGGRSDAFF TGTGCCAGCACCTACGGGGGGGGTCGATCGGACGCTTTCTTT
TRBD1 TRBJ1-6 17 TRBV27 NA CASSLVPPGQGRSPLHF TGTGCCAGCAGTTTAGTTCCCCCGGGACAGGGACGCTCACCCCTCCACTTT
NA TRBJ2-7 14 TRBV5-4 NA CASSPGGVGYEQYF TGTGCCAGCAGCCCGGGCGGGGTGGGCTACGAGCAGTACTTC
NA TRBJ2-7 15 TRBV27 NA CASSLSGGVSYEQYF TGTGCCAGCAGTTTATCTGGCGGGGTCTCCTACGAGCAGTACTTC
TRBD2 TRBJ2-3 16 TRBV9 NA CASSVDGGGYTDTQYF TGTGCCAGCAGCGTAGACGGCGGGGGATACACAGATACGCAGTATTTT
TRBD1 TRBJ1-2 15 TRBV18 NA CASSPPGTGRYGYTF TGTGCCAGCTCACCGCCAGGGACAGGGCGGTATGGCTACACCTTC
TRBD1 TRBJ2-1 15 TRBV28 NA CASTPPGQGWNEQFF TGTGCCAGCACCCCCCCGGGACAGGGGTGGAATGAGCAGTTCTTC
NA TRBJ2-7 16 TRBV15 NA CATSSGYREIGDEQYF TGTGCCACCAGCAGCGGATATAGGGAAATCGGGGACGAGCAGTACTTC
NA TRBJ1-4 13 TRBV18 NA CASSLGRREKLFF TGTGCCAGCTCTCTGGGCAGAAGGGAAAAACTGTTTTTT
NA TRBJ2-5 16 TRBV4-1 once CASSQGPGGAEETQYF TGCGCCAGCAGCCAAGGTCCTGGGGGGGCCGAAGAGACCCAGTACTTC
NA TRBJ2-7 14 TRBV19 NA CASSIAESAYEQYF TGTGCCAGTAGTATTGCGGAGTCGGCCTACGAGCAGTACTTC
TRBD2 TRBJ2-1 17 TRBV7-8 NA CASSYVVAGAKGNEQFF TGTGCCAGCAGCTACGTGGTAGCGGGGGCTAAGGGCAATGAGCAGTTCTTC
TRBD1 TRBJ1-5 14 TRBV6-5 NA CASSLTGYNQPQHF TGTGCCAGCAGTCTGACAGGGTACAATCAGCCCCAGCATTTT
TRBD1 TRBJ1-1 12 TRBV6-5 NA CASSYSQGVAFF TGTGCCAGCAGTTACTCCCAGGGGGTAGCTTTCTTT
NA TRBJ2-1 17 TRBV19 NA CASSNGGRLIVRNEQFF TGTGCCAGTAGTAACGGCGGGCGGTTAATTGTTAGGAATGAGCAGTTCTTC
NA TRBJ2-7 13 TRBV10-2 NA CASSESARVGQYF TGCGCCAGCAGTGAGTCAGCCCGAGTCGGGCAGTACTTC
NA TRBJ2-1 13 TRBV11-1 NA CASSLTSMYEQFF TGTGCCAGCAGCCTGACTAGTATGTATGAGCAGTTCTTC
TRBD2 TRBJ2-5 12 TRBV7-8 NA CASRDYPETQYF TGTGCCAGCCGGGACTACCCAGAGACCCAGTACTTC
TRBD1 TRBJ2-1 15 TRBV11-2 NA CASSLDRGRVNEQFF TGTGCCAGCAGCTTGGACAGGGGAAGGGTCAATGAGCAGTTCTTC